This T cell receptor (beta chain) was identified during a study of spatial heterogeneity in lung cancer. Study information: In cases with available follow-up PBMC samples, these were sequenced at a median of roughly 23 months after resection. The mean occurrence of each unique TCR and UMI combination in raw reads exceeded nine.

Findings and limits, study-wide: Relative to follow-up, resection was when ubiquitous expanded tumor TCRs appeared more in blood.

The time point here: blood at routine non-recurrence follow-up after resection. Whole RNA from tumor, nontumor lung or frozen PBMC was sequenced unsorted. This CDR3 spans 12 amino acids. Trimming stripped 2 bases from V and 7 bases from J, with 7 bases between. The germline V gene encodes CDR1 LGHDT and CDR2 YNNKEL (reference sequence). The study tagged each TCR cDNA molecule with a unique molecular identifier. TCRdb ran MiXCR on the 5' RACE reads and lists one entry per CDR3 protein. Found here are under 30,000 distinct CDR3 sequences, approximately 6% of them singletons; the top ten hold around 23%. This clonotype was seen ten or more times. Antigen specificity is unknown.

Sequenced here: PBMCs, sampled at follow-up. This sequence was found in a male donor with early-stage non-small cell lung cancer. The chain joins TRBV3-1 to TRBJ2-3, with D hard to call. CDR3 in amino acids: CASSQNDNTQYF. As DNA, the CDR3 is TGTGCCAGCAGCCAAAATGATAATACGCAGTATTTT.